This T cell receptor (beta chain) was documented in a study of circulating and synovial CD4+ cells in juvenile arthritis. Repertoires were generated with immunoSEQ multiplex PCR, while TCRdb's copy carries only in-frame clones and drops some. Among more than 30,000 clones listed, around 95% were seen once. The table lists this clone with a count of one. Its specificity is not known. Study findings and constraints: Bulk blood CD4 repertoires were more diverse than these. CPL and bulk CD4 samples differed at least tenfold in T cell genomes.

The sequenced sample consisted of CD4+ T cells from blood. The sequence was collected from a human donor with juvenile idiopathic arthritis.

The CDR3 sequence: CASSTASGRNEQFF. The CDR3 DNA sequence: TGTGCCAGCAGTACGGCTAGCGGGAGAAATGAGCAGTTCTTC. V is TRBV2 and J is TRBJ2-1, with 10 bases fitting TRBD2. Looked up from germline, CDR1 is SNHLY and CDR2 is FYNNEI. V was pared by 5 bases and J by 7 bases, with 5 bases of the junction left unmatched. The CDR3 loop spans 14 amino acids. Full variable domain (rest looked up from reference TRBV2 and TRBJ2-1): EPEVTQTPSHQVTQMGQEVILRCVPISNHLYFYWYRQILGQKVEFLVSFYNNEISEKSEIFDDQFSVERPDGSNFTLKIRSTKLEDSAMYFCASSTASGRNEQFFGPGTRLTVL.